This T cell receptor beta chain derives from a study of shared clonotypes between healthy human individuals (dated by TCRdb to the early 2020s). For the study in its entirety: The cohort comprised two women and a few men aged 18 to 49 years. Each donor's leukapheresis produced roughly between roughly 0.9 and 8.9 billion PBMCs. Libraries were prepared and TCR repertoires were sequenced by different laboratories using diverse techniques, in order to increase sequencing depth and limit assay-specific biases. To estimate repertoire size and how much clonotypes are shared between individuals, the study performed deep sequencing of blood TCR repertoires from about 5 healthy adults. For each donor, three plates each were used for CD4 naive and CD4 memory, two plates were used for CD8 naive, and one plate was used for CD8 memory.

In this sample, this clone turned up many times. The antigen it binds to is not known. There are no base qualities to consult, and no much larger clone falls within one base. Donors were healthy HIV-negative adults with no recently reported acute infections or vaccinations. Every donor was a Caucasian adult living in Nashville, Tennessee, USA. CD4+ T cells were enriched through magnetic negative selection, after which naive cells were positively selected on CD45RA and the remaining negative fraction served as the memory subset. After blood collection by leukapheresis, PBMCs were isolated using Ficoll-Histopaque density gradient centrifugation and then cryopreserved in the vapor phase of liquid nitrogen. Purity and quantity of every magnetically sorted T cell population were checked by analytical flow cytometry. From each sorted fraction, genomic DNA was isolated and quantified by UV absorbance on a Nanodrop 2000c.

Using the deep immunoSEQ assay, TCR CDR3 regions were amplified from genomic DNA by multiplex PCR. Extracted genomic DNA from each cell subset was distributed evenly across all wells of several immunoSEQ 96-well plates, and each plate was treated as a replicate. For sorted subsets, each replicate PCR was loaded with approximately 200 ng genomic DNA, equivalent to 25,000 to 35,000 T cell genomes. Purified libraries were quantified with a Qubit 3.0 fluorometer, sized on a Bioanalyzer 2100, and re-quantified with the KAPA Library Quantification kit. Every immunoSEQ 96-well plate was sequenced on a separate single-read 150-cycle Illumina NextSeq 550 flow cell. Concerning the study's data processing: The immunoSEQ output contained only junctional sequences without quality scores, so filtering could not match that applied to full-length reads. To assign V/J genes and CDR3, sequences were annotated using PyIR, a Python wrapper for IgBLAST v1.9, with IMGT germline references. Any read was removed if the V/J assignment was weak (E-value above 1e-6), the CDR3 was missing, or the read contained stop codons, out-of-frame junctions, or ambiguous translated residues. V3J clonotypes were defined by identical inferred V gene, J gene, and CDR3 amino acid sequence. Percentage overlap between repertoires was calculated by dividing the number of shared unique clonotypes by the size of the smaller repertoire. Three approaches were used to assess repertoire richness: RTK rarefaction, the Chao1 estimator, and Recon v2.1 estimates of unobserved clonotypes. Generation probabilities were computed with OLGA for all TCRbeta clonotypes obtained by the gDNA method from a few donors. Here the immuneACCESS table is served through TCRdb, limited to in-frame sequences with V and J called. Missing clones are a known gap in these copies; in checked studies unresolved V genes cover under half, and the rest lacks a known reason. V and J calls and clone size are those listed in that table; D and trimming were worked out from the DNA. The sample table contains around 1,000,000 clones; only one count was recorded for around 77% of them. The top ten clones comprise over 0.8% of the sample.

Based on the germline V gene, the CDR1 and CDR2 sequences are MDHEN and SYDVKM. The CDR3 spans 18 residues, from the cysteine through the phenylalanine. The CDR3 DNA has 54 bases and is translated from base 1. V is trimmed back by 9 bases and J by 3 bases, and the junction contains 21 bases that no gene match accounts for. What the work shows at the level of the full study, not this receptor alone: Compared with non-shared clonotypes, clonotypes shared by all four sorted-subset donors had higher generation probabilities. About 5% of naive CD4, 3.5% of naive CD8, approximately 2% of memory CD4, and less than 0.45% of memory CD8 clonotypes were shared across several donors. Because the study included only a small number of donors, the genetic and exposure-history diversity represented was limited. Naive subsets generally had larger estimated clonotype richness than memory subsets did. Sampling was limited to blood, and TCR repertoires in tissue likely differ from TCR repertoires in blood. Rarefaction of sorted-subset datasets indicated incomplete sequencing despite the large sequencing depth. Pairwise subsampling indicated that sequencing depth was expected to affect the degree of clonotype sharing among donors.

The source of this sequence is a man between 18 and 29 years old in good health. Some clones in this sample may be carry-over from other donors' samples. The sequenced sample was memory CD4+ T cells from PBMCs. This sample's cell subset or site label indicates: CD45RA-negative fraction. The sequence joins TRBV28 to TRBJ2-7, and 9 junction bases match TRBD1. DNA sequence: TGTGCCAGGACGGGGGGACAGGGAGTTGGCCTCAGGAGCTACGAGCAGTACTTC. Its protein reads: CARTGGQGVGLRSYEQYF. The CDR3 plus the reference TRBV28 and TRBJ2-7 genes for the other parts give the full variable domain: DVKVTQSSRYLVKRTGEKVFLECVQDMDHENMFWYRQDPGLGLRLIYFSYDVKMKEKGDIPEGYSVSREKKERFSLILESASTNQTSMYLCARTGGQGVGLRSYEQYFGPGTRLTVT.